The 7 T cell receptor beta chains listed next were all sequenced from one sample in a study of T cell responses to AZD1222 COVID-19 vaccine. Only in-frame clones appear in the TCRdb table, and some are missing; sequencing was by immunoSEQ multiplex PCR. The data hold more than 100,000 clones, with roughly nine tenths observed a single time. The specimen was peripheral blood, collected on day 0 of AZD1222 vaccination. The receptors stem from an adult in good health.

The rearrangement joins TRBV6-5 to TRBJ2-3; D is undetermined. The V end lost 0 bases, the J end lost 1 base, and 8 bases lay between the germline ends. The CDR3 is 15 amino acids. Germline V lookup: CDR1 MNHEY, CDR2 SVGAGI. As DNA, the CDR3 is TGTGCCAGCAGTTACTCCGGGCGCCGCACAGATACGCAGTATTTT. Translation: CASSYSGRRTDTQYF.

This chain uses TRBV7-2 with TRBJ1-2; D is ambiguous. Looked up from germline, CDR1 is SGHTA and CDR2 is FQGNSA. Trimming took off 1 base at V and 4 bases at J, with 16 bases between the two ends. The CDR3 is 16 amino acids. The CDR3 is CASSLVVPGRSYGYTF. The CDR3 DNA is TGTGCCAGCAGCTTAGTCGTGCCAGGTCGGAGCTATGGCTACACCTTC.

This rearrangement joins TRBV12-3 or TRBV12-4 to TRBJ1-5; D remains unclear. Trimming took 6 bases from V and 3 from J, leaving 6 bases between them. This CDR3 has 12 amino acids. The CDR3 here is CASRLNNQPQHF. DNA for the CDR3: TGTGCCAGCAGGCTGAACAATCAGCCCCAGCATTTT.

This clone was counted once. The rearrangement uses TRBV5-6 and TRBJ2-7; 11 bases line up with TRBD1. There are 14 residues in the CDR3. Germline CDR1 is SGHDT and CDR2 is YYEEEE. Unmatched junction bases numbered 8, after V lost 4 bases and J lost 8 bases. CDR3: CASSLGQGVGQQYF. CDR3 sequence (DNA): TGTGCCAGCAGCCTGGGACAGGGGGTCGGGCAGCAGTACTTC.

The rearrangement links TRBV18 to TRBJ1-1, with D unclear. The CDR3 has 14 residues. V lost 4 bases, J lost 2 bases, and 11 bases lay in between. CDR1 is KGHSH and CDR2 is LQKENI in the germline V gene. This CDR3 reads CASSQTTENTEAFF. CDR3 DNA sequence: TGTGCCAGCTCACAAACTACAGAAAACACTGAAGCTTTCTTT. The whole variable domain, filled in from reference TRBV18 and TRBJ1-1, reads NAGVMQNPRHLVRRRGQEARLRCSPMKGHSHVYWYRQLPEEGLKFMVYLQKENIIDESGMPKERFSAEFPKEGPSILRIQQVVRGDSAAYFCASSQTTENTEAFFGQGTRLTVV.

The V call is TRBV19, the J call TRBJ1-1; TRBD1 matches 11 bases. This CDR3 has 16 amino acids. The V gene end was trimmed by 8 bases and the J gene end by 2 bases; junction bases not matched to a gene: 10. The V gene's germline CDR1 is LNHDA and CDR2 SQIVND (reference sequence). CDR3 nucleotides: TGTGCCAGTTCCTTGGGACAGGGGGTTTATAACACTGAAGCTTTCTTT. Protein sequence: CASSLGQGVYNTEAFF.

The V and J genes are TRBV24-1 and TRBJ2-1; 7 bases align to TRBD1. CDR1 KGHDR and CDR2 SFDVKD come from the germline V gene. The V segment lost 2 bases and the J segment 10 bases; nucleotides outside the gene matches: 4. The CDR3 runs to 13 residues. The CDR3 DNA is TGTGCCACCAGTGATTACAGGGGTGGAGAGCAGTTCTTC. This translates into CATSDYRGGEQFF.